This T cell receptor beta chain was profiled in a study of blood T cell repertoires in COVID-19. Whole-study context: COVID-19 samples, acute and convalescent, were from the United States, Italy and Spain. From T cells, B-cell-depleted T cells, or PBMCs came the material, which was cDNA or gDNA.

In the study's own analysis: Amplification of reference gene primers was used by the study to estimate nucleated cell counts. Clones were read by immunoSEQ multiplex PCR, and TCRdb kept only the in-frame ones, dropping some. That table gives V, J and clone size, and the DNA gave D and trimming. This sample has roughly 120,000 clones, with 71% found just once. The trim removed 3 bases at V and 9 bases at J, leaving 13 bases unmatched. This CDR3 comprises 17 residues. Per germline, CDR1 SGHTA and CDR2 FQGNSA. Sequencing was performed on peripheral blood. This sequence joins TRBV7-2 and TRBJ2-1; 11 bases are shared with TRBD2. This receptor was identified in a human donor with acute or convalescent COVID-19. The donor label of this sample is uncertain. As DNA, the CDR3 is TGTGCCAGCAGCTTTACCTCTAGCGGGGGGAAGACGAGTGAGCAGTTCTTC. Translated, it gives CASSFTSSGGKTSEQFF.